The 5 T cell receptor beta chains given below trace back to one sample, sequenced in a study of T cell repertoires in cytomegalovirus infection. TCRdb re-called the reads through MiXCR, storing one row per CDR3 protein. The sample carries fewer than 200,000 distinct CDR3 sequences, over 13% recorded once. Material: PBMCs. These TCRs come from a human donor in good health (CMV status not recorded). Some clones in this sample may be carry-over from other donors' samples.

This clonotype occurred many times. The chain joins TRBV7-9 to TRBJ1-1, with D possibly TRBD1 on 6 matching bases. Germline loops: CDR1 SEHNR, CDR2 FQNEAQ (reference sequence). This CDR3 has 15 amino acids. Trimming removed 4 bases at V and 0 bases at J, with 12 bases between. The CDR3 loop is CASSSLTGMNTEAFF. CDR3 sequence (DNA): TGTGCCAGCAGCTCCCTGACAGGAATGAACACTGAAGCTTTCTTT.

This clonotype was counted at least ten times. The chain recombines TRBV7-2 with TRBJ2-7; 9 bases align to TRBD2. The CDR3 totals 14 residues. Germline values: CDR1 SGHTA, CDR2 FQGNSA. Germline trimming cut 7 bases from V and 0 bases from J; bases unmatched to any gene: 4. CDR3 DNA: TGTGCCAGCAAGCGGGAGGCATACTCCTACGAGCAGTACTTC. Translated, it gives CASKREAYSYEQYF.

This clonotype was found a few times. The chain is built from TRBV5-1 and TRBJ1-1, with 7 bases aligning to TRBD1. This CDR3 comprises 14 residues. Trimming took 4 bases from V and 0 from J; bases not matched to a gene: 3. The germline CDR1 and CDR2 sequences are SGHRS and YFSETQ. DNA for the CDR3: TGCGCCAGCAGCAAGGGACAGATGAACACTGAAGCTTTCTTT. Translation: CASSKGQMNTEAFF.

The DNA of the CDR3 is TGTGCCAGTACGACCGGACTAGCGGGAGGGCCTGAATGGGCCAAAAACATTCAGTACTTC. The encoded protein is CASTTGLAGGPEWAKNIQYF. The chain couples TRBV19 to TRBJ2-4, with 15 bases matching TRBD2. The CDR3 has 20 residues. CDR1 is LNHDA, CDR2 SQIVND, per germline (reference sequence). V shed 7 bases and J 1 base; nucleotides not matched to a gene: 14. Together with reference TRBV19 and TRBJ2-4, the CDR3 gives the full variable domain: DGGITQSPKYLFRKEGQNVTLSCEQNLNHDAMYWYRQDPGQGLRLIYYSQIVNDFQKGDIAEGYSVSREKKESFPLTVTSAQKNPTAFYLCASTTGLAGGPEWAKNIQYFGAGTRLSVL.

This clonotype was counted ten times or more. CDR3 coding DNA: TGTGCCAGCAGTGAAGGTACACCGGGACAAATTTTCTCCTACAATGAGCAGTTCTTC. As protein: CASSEGTPGQIFSYNEQFF. V is TRBV6-1 and J is TRBJ2-1; D perhaps matches TRBD1 (6 bases). The CDR3 has 19 amino acids. CDR1 MNHNS and CDR2 SASEGT come from the germline V gene. V was pared by 1 base and J by 0 bases, with 19 bases between.